These 11 T cell receptor beta chains were sequenced from one sample in a study of T-cell memory formation after mild COVID-19. One entry per CDR3 protein results from TCRdb running MiXCR on the 5' RACE reads. The table has fewer than 95,000 distinct CDR3 sequences, more than 13% seen once; the top ten hold around two fifths. Source material: PBMCs or a T cell subset sorted from them (not recorded which). These receptors came from a man younger than 35 who had mild COVID-19 (a few samples of this study predate the infection). Cell type and time point are not known.

The sample holds many counts of this clonotype. This rearrangement joins TRBV7-9 to TRBJ1-4, with 9 nucleotides matching TRBD1. Germline V lookup: CDR1 SEHNR, CDR2 FQNEAQ (reference sequence). CDR3 length equals 14 residues. V lost 3 bases to trimming and J lost 5 bases; unmatched junction nucleotides: 1. The CDR3 DNA is TGTGCCAGCAGCTTCACAGGGGGCAATGAAAAACTGTTTTTT. Protein product: CASSFTGGNEKLFF.

Many counts were recorded for this clonotype. The rearrangement uses TRBV4-2 and TRBJ2-3, with TRBD2 identical over 10 bases. The CDR3 totals 17 residues. The V segment lost 2 bases and the J segment 2 bases; nucleotides outside the gene matches: 7. From germline, CDR1 is LGHNA and CDR2 YNFKEQ. CDR3 sequence: CASSQRGAGGLTDTQYF. The CDR3 bases are TGTGCCAGCAGCCAACGTGGAGCGGGGGGGCTCACAGATACGCAGTATTTT.

This chain uses TRBV4-3 with TRBJ2-7, with TRBD2 as a possible D gene (5 bases). Germline CDR1 is LGHNA and CDR2 is YSLEER. With 1 base removed from V and 2 bases from J, the gap between germline ends came to 12 bases. CDR3 length: 15 residues. The CDR3 region has the DNA TGCGCCAGCAGCCAAGTCGTCGAGGGCGCCTACGAGCAGTACGTC. It encodes CASSQVVEGAYEQYV.

This clonotype was counted a few times. The chain joins TRBV7-2 to TRBJ2-5; D unresolved. The CDR3 totals 15 residues. The germline CDR1 and CDR2 sequences are SGHTA and FQGNSA. V was pared by 1 base and J by 5 bases, with 14 bases between. In nucleotides, the CDR3 is TGTGCCAGCAGCTTAGATGGGTCCACCGGGGAGACCCAGTACTTC. It yields the protein CASSLDGSTGETQYF.

The chain carries TRBV12-3 or TRBV12-4 and TRBJ2-3; D is tentatively TRBD1 or TRBD2 (6 bases each). Trimming removed 2 bases from V and 4 bases from J, with 13 bases in between. The CDR3 extends over 15 amino acids. CDR3 amino acids: CASSLPGAVADTQYF. The CDR3 DNA follows: TGTGCCAGCAGTTTACCGGGGGCGGTGGCAGATACGCAGTATTTT.

This clonotype was picked up a small number of times. V and J are TRBV5-6 and TRBJ2-3, with D unclear. Germline V lookup: CDR1 SGHDT, CDR2 YYEEEE. Trimming pared 2 bases from V and 4 bases from J, leaving 8 bases between. The CDR3 contains 13 residues. CDR3 DNA: TGTGCCAGCAGCTTAGGGAAGGCAGATACGCAGTATTTT. Translating it yields CASSLGKADTQYF.

This clonotype was seen only a few times. V is TRBV6-1 and J is TRBJ1-5, with 9 nucleotides matching TRBD1. The CDR3 runs to 16 residues. Germline CDR1 reads MNHNS; CDR2 reads SASEGT. V lost 8 bases and J lost 0; bases outside the gene matches: 8. As DNA, the CDR3 is TGTGCCAGCGGACAGGGGCCATATCTTAGCAATCAGCCCCAGCATTTT. It codes for CASGQGPYLSNQPQHF.

This clonotype has only a few counts. The chain is built from TRBV12-3 or TRBV12-4 and TRBJ2-3; no definite D call. With 10 bases removed from V and 9 bases from J, the gap between germline ends came to 14 bases. The CDR3 runs to 11 residues. CDR3 in amino acids: CAILRAGTQYF. The CDR3, as DNA: TGTGCCATATTGCGCGCCGGCACGCAGTATTTT.

V is TRBV7-2 and J is TRBJ2-7; D unresolved. The CDR3 spans 13 residues. Between the trimmed V and J ends, which lost 1 base and 3 bases, there was a span of 7 bases. The germline V gene encodes CDR1 SGHTA and CDR2 FQGNSA. This chain's CDR3 is CASSLGPYYEQYV. Written as DNA, the CDR3 is TGTGCCAGCAGCTTAGGCCCGTACTACGAGCAGTACGTC.

There are many counts of this clonotype. Here the CDR3 reads CASSLVSRGTDTQYF. The CDR3 nucleotides read TGTGCCAGCAGCTTAGTCTCGCGGGGCACAGATACGCAGTATTTT. The chain uses TRBV7-9 and TRBJ2-3; possibly TRBD2 for D (5 bases). With 1 base removed from V and 1 base from J, the gap between germline ends came to 9 bases. The V gene's germline CDR1 is SEHNR and CDR2 FQNEAQ (reference sequence). This CDR3 is 15 amino acids long.

CDR3 sequence (DNA): TGTGCCAGCAGCCCTTGGGCCCTGGGGAGCTATGGCTACACCTTC. It codes for CASSPWALGSYGYTF. This chain joins TRBV5-5 and TRBJ1-2; D is undetermined. Trimming removed 4 bases from V and 4 bases from J, with 17 bases in between. Looked up from germline, CDR1 is SGHKS and CDR2 is YYEKEE (reference sequence). CDR3 size: 15 residues.